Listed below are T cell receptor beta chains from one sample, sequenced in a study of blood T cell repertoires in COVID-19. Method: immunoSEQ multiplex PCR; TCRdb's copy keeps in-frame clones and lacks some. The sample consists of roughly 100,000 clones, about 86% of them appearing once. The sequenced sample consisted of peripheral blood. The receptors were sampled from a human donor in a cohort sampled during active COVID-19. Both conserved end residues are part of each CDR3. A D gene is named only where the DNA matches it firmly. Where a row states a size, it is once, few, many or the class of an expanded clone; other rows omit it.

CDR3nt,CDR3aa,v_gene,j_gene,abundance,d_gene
TGTGCCAGCAGAAAGGAGGGCTTAAGAACAGATACGCAGTATTTT,CASRKEGLRTDTQYF,TRBV2,TRBJ2-3,.,.
TGTGCCAGCAGCTCCCGGGACAGAGGCGAGCAGTACTTC,CASSSRDRGEQYF,TRBV9,TRBJ2-7,.,TRBD1
TGTGCCAGCAGTTTGAGGGGGACCTTTTTCTCTGAGCTGTTTTTT,CASSLRGTFFSELFF,TRBV28,TRBJ2-2,.,.
TGTGCCAGCAGCCACCCGTTGATTAGCGCCTACAATGAGCAGTTCTTC,CASSHPLISAYNEQFF,TRBV3-1/TRBV3-2,TRBJ2-1,.,.
TGTGCCAGCAGCTTAGGCAGGGCAGAGACCCAGTACTTC,CASSLGRAETQYF,TRBV7-2,TRBJ2-5,.,.
TGTGCCAGCCGACAGGGAACCTACGAGCAGTACTTC,CASRQGTYEQYF,TRBV12-3/TRBV12-4,TRBJ2-7,.,TRBD1
TGTGCCAGCAGCCTAGGGACTAGCGGGGGTCCGCAGTATTTT,CASSLGTSGGPQYF,TRBV7-9,TRBJ2-3,.,TRBD2
TGCGCCAGCAGCGCCAGGCCCGGGACAGGGTTCAATGAGCAGTTCTTC,CASSARPGTGFNEQFF,TRBV5-1,TRBJ2-1,.,TRBD1
TGTGCCAGCAGCTTAGTCCCCTCTAGCGGGGGGGCCTACGAGCAGTACTTC,CASSLVPSSGGAYEQYF,TRBV11-2,TRBJ2-7,.,TRBD2
TGTGCCAGCAGCCAAGAAACCGCGGTCGGCTACACCTTC,CASSQETAVGYTF,TRBV3-1/TRBV3-2,TRBJ1-2,.,.
TGTGCCAGTAGCCTCGGACTAGCGGGAGTAGGATACGAGCAGTACTTC,CASSLGLAGVGYEQYF,TRBV19,TRBJ2-7,.,TRBD2
TGTGCCAGCAGCCACGATACTAGCGGGGGGAACAATGAGCAGTTCTTC,CASSHDTSGGNNEQFF,TRBV4-2,TRBJ2-1,.,TRBD2
TGTGCCAGCAGTCTCCGTCTCTCTGGGGCCAACGTCCTGACTTTC,CASSLRLSGANVLTF,TRBV27,TRBJ2-6,.,.
TGCAGCGTTGAAGGAACCCTTAGAGGAGCTTTCTTT,CSVEGTLRGAFF,TRBV29-1,TRBJ1-1,once,.
TGTGCCAGCAGCTTAAGTAGAAAGCCTGAAAAACTGTTTTTT,CASSLSRKPEKLFF,TRBV7-2,TRBJ1-4,.,.
TGTGCCAGCAGCCCCCGTGGTAGCGGGGGCCTGAATGAGCAGTTCTTC,CASSPRGSGGLNEQFF,TRBV9,TRBJ2-1,.,TRBD2
TGTGCCAGTAGATTTGGGACATCGAACACTGAAGCTTTCTTT,CASRFGTSNTEAFF,TRBV19,TRBJ1-1,.,.
TGTGCCAGCAGCTTAACCGGGAATTCCTACGAGCAGTACTTC,CASSLTGNSYEQYF,TRBV11-2,TRBJ2-7,.,.
TGTGCCAGCAGTTTCCCGGGACAGTCAGGAGGCACTGAAGCTTTCTTT,CASSFPGQSGGTEAFF,TRBV28,TRBJ1-1,.,TRBD1
TGTGCCAGCAGCGTAACTAGCGGGAGGGGTTCCGAGCAGTACTTC,CASSVTSGRGSEQYF,TRBV7-2,TRBJ2-7,.,TRBD2
TGTGCCAGCAGCCAAGACTGGACAGGGCGTCCTATCGGGGCCAACGTCCTGACTTTC,CASSQDWTGRPIGANVLTF,TRBV14,TRBJ2-6,.,TRBD1
TGTGCCAGCTCCCATTACCGGGACAGGGGGATTGGAATATCCTTC,CASSHYRDRGIGISF,TRBV3-1/TRBV3-2,TRBJ1-2,.,TRBD1
TGTGCCAGCAGTTACGGACAGCGATATCAGCCCCAGCATTTT,CASSYGQRYQPQHF,TRBV6-6,TRBJ1-5,.,.
TGTGCCAGCTCGCGAGACGGGGGGAGCACTGAAGCTTTCTTT,CASSRDGGSTEAFF,TRBV18,TRBJ1-1,.,.
TGTGCCAGCAGCCCCCAGGTAGGGGGCGTCTATGGCTACACCTTC,CASSPQVGGVYGYTF,TRBV9,TRBJ1-2,few,TRBD1
TGTGCCAGCAGCAGGGACAGGGCGGATCAGCCCCAGCATTTT,CASSRDRADQPQHF,TRBV9,TRBJ1-5,.,TRBD1
TGTGCCAGCAGTGAACCTGGGACAGGGACCTACGAGCAGTACTTC,CASSEPGTGTYEQYF,TRBV25-1,TRBJ2-7,.,TRBD1
TGCGCCAGCAGCTTAGGGGACCGACAGGGCTCTGGAAACACCATATATTTT,CASSLGDRQGSGNTIYF,TRBV5-1,TRBJ1-3,once,TRBD1
TGTGCCAGCAGTGTGCCGGGACTCTCTACGCAGTATTTT,CASSVPGLSTQYF,TRBV25-1,TRBJ2-3,once,.
TGCGCCAGCAGCTTGCCCGGAGCCTACACTGAAGCTTTCTTT,CASSLPGAYTEAFF,TRBV5-1,TRBJ1-1,.,.
TGTGCCAGCAGCTCAAGACTACTCCAAGAGACCCAGTACTTC,CASSSRLLQETQYF,TRBV7-2,TRBJ2-5,.,.
TGTGCCAGCAGTGGTCAAAGTGGGCAGCCCTACGAGCAGTACTTC,CASSGQSGQPYEQYF,TRBV2,TRBJ2-7,.,.
TGTGCCACCTTCCGCCTTCAGCGGGAGCAGTACTTC,CATFRLQREQYF,TRBV24-1,TRBJ2-7,.,.
TGTGCCAGCAGTTCAAGCGGGAGGGCCGGAGTCTTC,CASSSSGRAGVF,TRBV13,TRBJ2-1,.,TRBD2
TGTGCCAGCAGCGGGACTAGTGACCCTCTTGGGACCCAGTACTTC,CASSGTSDPLGTQYF,TRBV9,TRBJ2-5,.,TRBD2
TGTGCCAGCTCACCACCCGGACTAGCGGGGGGGCTAGAGCAGTTCTTC,CASSPPGLAGGLEQFF,TRBV18,TRBJ2-1,.,TRBD2
TGTGCCAGCAGTGAACCGAGACAGGGGGCCCCCAATCAGCCCCAGCATTTT,CASSEPRQGAPNQPQHF,TRBV6-1,TRBJ1-5,.,TRBD1
TGTGCCAGCAGTTCAAGACTAGCGGGAGACACCGGGGAGCTGTTTTTT,CASSSRLAGDTGELFF,TRBV6-4,TRBJ2-2,.,TRBD2
TGTGCCTGGAGTCCCGGACTAGCGACCGGGGAGCTGTTTTTT,CAWSPGLATGELFF,TRBV30,TRBJ2-2,once,TRBD2
TGTGCCAGCAGTTCCCTACCGGCTAGCGGGACTGCCAAAAACATTCAGTACTTC,CASSSLPASGTAKNIQYF,TRBV25-1,TRBJ2-4,few,TRBD2
TGTGCCAGCTCGAACCACGGTCCCGGGACAAATGAAAAACTGTTTTTT,CASSNHGPGTNEKLFF,TRBV18,TRBJ1-4,.,.
TGCGCCAGCAGCTTAAGGGAAGGGGCTAATGAAAAACTGTTTTTT,CASSLREGANEKLFF,TRBV5-1,TRBJ1-4,.,.
TGCGCCAGCAGACCCATAATACAGGAATGGACTGAAGCTTTCTTT,CASRPIIQEWTEAFF,TRBV4-1,TRBJ1-1,.,.
TGTGCCAGCAGTTACAATAGATACACTGAAGCTTTCTTT,CASSYNRYTEAFF,TRBV6-2/TRBV6-3,TRBJ1-1,once,.
TGTGCCAGCAGCTTGTTTGAGGATCAGCCCCAGCATTTT,CASSLFEDQPQHF,TRBV5-5,TRBJ1-5,.,.
TGTGCCAGCAGTTACAGGGGGACAGCCTTAAGTCGACAGTACTTC,CASSYRGTALSRQYF,TRBV6-2/TRBV6-3,TRBJ2-7,.,TRBD1
TGTGCCAGCAGTGCGCTGCCGGGAGAAGTGGGCAATGAGCAGTTCTTC,CASSALPGEVGNEQFF,TRBV6-1,TRBJ2-1,.,.
TGTGCCAGCAGCTTAGCCTCGGGACAGGGCTCGAGGGGTGGGCTCTTC,CASSLASGQGSRGGLF,TRBV5-6,TRBJ2-1,.,TRBD1
TGTGCCAGCAGTGGGGACAGGCTCCTCAATGAGCAGTTCTTC,CASSGDRLLNEQFF,TRBV6-4,TRBJ2-1,.,TRBD1